This T cell receptor beta chain comes out of a study of T cells in tuberculosis. Study details: The T cells targeted glucose monomycolate, a mycobacterial lipid, via CD1B.

V shed 2 bases and J 8 bases; nucleotides not matched to a gene: 8. The germline CDR1 and CDR2 sequences are MNHNS and SASEGT. This CDR3 region has 14 residues. To note about this clone: No antigen is known for it.

The study, taken as a whole, reports: Smaller alpha distances in active tuberculosis partly reflected shorter CDR3-alpha lengths.

Data came from immunoSEQ multiplex PCR; TCRdb stores just in-frame clones and leaves some out. The sample consists of about 40,000 clones, approximately 95% of them appearing once. The time point was: new active TB diagnosis, blood taken before or within 7 days of starting treatment. This sample comprised PBMCs, obtained at tuberculosis diagnosis. The chain is built from TRBV6-1 and TRBJ1-2, with 7 bases identical to TRBD1. The receptor comes from an adult with tuberculosis. CDR3 bases: TGTGCCAGCAGTGAACTTACTACAGGGGCGGGCTACACCTTC. Translation gives CASSELTTGAGYTF.